The 4 T cell receptor beta chains below come from one sample, sequenced in a study of PD-1 blockade in mismatch repair-deficient tumors. TCRdb keeps only in-frame clones here, not all; method: immunoSEQ multiplex PCR. The data contain 120,000 or so clones, roughly nine tenths of them seen just once; the ten biggest clones take up approximately 13%. The specimen was peripheral blood, collected 44 weeks after starting pembrolizumab. The receptor source for this set is an adult with mismatch repair-deficient cancer.

J is TRBJ2-2 and V is TRBV11-2; 8 bases match TRBD2. This CDR3 has 13 residues. The V segment lost 5 bases and the J segment 7 bases; nucleotides outside the gene matches: 3. Looked up from germline, CDR1 is SGHAT and CDR2 is FQNNGV. The CDR3 sequence: CASSQGTSGELFF. The CDR3 coding sequence is TGTGCCAGCAGCCAAGGGACTAGCGGGGAGCTGTTTTTT.

This clone came up once. The rearrangement joins TRBV4-1 to TRBJ1-2; 8 bases map to TRBD1. The CDR3 runs 15 residues. CDR1 is MGHRA and CDR2 is YSYEKL in the germline V gene. With V trimmed by 0 bases and J by 6 bases, 6 bases remained unmatched. In DNA, the CDR3 is TGCGCCAGCAGCCAAGATAACTGGACAGGGAATGGCTACACCTTC. Translated: CASSQDNWTGNGYTF.

This clone has a count of ten or more. The V call is TRBV30, the J call TRBJ1-1, with D perhaps TRBD1 (6 bases). V dropped 5 bases and J dropped 5 bases, with 15 bases sitting between them. Germline lookup yields CDR1 GTSNPN and CDR2 SVGIG (reference sequence). The CDR3 sequence is 13 residues long. CDR3 sequence reads: CAWALQGETEAFF. The CDR3 DNA sequence: TGTGCCTGGGCTTTACAGGGAGAAACTGAAGCTTTCTTT.

This clone was seen just once. The chain carries TRBV7-8 and TRBJ1-4; D not resolved. The CDR3 loop spans 14 amino acids. The germline CDR1 and CDR2 sequences are SGHVS and FQNEAQ. Trimming left V 3 bases short and J 4 bases short, with 9 bases between. The CDR3 DNA is TGTGCCAGCAGCTTCGGTTCTGATAATGAAAAACTGTTTTTT. This encodes CASSFGSDNEKLFF.